The next 27 T cell receptor beta chains were all read from a single sample in a study of blood T cell repertoires in COVID-19. The repertoire was sequenced with immunoSEQ multiplex PCR; TCRdb's copy has only in-frame clones and lacks some. Altogether some 200,000 clones are present, 80% to 90% being singletons, with the ten largest covering around a sixth. The sample consisted of peripheral blood. Receptors were obtained from a woman aged 80 or over with active or convalescent COVID-19.

The DNA of the CDR3 is TGTGCCAGCAGTTTTGGGGGGGCTGAAGATACGCAGTATTTT. Its protein is CASSFGGAEDTQYF. V gene TRBV28 combines with J gene TRBJ2-3, with a weak D call TRBD2 (7 bases). Trimming shortened V by 3 bases and J by 5 bases, and 12 bases separated the two germline ends. CDR3 length: 14 amino acids. CDR1 and CDR2 from the germline V gene are MDHEN and SYDVKM.

The chain carries TRBV18 and TRBJ1-2; D possibly corresponds to TRBD1 (5 bases). Germline values: CDR1 KGHSH, CDR2 LQKENI. The CDR3 is made up of 12 amino acids. Trimming cost V 3 bases and J 8 bases, with 10 bases left between them. The CDR3 coding sequence is TGTGCCAGCTCACCGTCGGGGGACGGCTACACCTTC. Translation gives CASSPSGDGYTF.

The chain couples TRBV11-2 to TRBJ2-3, with D unclear. The CDR3 consists of 13 residues. With 1 base removed from V and 4 bases from J, the gap between germline ends came to 6 bases. Germline V lookup: CDR1 SGHAT, CDR2 FQNNGV. The CDR3 sequence: CASSLGLPDTQYF. CDR3 nucleotides: TGTGCCAGCAGCTTAGGGCTTCCAGATACGCAGTATTTT.

Points on this clone: The same CDR3 is also encoded by other DNA sequences in this sample. V is TRBV2 and J is TRBJ1-6; D is perhaps TRBD1 (6 bases). This CDR3 contains 16 residues. Looked up from germline, CDR1 is SNHLY and CDR2 is FYNNEI. V shed 4 bases and J shed 0 bases, with 10 bases lying between them. CDR3 in amino acids: CASSGTGSSYNSPLHF. CDR3 nucleotide sequence: TGTGCCAGCAGTGGTACAGGGAGCTCCTATAATTCACCCCTCCACTTT.

V and J are TRBV6-2 or TRBV6-3 and TRBJ2-5, with 8 bases lining up with TRBD2. With 0 bases clipped from V and 3 bases from J, the junction kept 3 bases outside the gene matches. Germline CDR1 MNHEY, CDR2 SVGEGT. The CDR3 runs to 15 residues. The CDR3 protein is CASSYSFSGEETQYF. Here the CDR3 DNA reads TGTGCCAGCAGTTACTCGTTTAGCGGGGAAGAGACCCAGTACTTC.

The chain combines TRBV5-5 with TRBJ2-2, with TRBD2 as a possible D gene (5 bases). The CDR3 has 11 residues. The V end was cut by 4 bases, the J end by 9 bases, with 7 bases between. Germline V gene sequence: CDR1 SGHKS, CDR2 YYEKEE (reference sequence). This CDR3 reads CASSRERELFF. CDR3 coding DNA: TGTGCCAGCAGCCGGGAACGGGAGCTGTTTTTT.

This sequence joins TRBV9 and TRBJ2-7, with a possible D match to TRBD1 (6 bases). The CDR3 consists of 14 residues. Germline CDR1 reads SGDLS; CDR2 reads YYNGEE. The germline V and J ends were trimmed by 4 bases and 1 base, with 12 bases remaining between them. DNA of the CDR3: TGTGCCAGCAGCCCTCGACAGGTTTCCTACGAGCAGTACTTC. Translated, it gives CASSPRQVSYEQYF.

The chain employs TRBV5-8 and TRBJ2-5, with 13 bases identical to TRBD2. V was pared by 2 bases and J by 7 bases, with 8 bases of the junction left unmatched. Germline V gene lookup returns CDR1 SGHTS and CDR2 YDEGEE. The CDR3 covers 16 residues. The CDR3 is CASSFTSGRALVTQYF. The CDR3 region has the DNA TGTGCCAGCAGCTTTACTAGCGGGAGGGCCTTGGTGACCCAGTACTTC.

V usage is TRBV4-1 and J usage is TRBJ2-2; 9 bases agree with TRBD2. Losses at the gene ends were 1 base for V and 1 base for J; bases not matched to a gene: 4. The CDR3 has 17 residues. CDR1 and CDR2 from the germline V gene are MGHRA and YSYEKL. The CDR3 is CASSQGTSALNTGELFF. The DNA of the CDR3 is TGCGCCAGCAGCCAAGGGACTAGCGCTCTGAACACCGGGGAGCTGTTTTTT.

The gene calls are TRBV6-5 and TRBJ2-1, with TRBD1 matching 7 bases. J was trimmed by 0 bases and V by 6 bases; bases with no gene match: 2. Germline values: CDR1 MNHEY, CDR2 SVGAGI. The CDR3 spans 14 residues. The CDR3 nucleotides are TGTGCCAGCAGGAGACAGGGCTCCTACAATGAGCAGTTCTTC. This gives the protein CASRRQGSYNEQFF.

This clone was seen only a few times. The chain links TRBV6-9 to TRBJ1-4, with a weak D call TRBD1 (6 bases). There are 17 residues in the CDR3. V was clipped by 8 bases and J by 1 base, with 20 bases between them. Looked up from germline, CDR1 is MNHGY and CDR2 is SVAAGI. DNA of the CDR3: TGTGCCAGCCAACCCGGAATGGGACACCGAACTAATGAAAAACTGTTTTTT. Translating gives CASQPGMGHRTNEKLFF.

The rearrangement links TRBV28 to TRBJ2-2; D possibly corresponds to TRBD2 (5 bases). Germline lookup yields CDR1 MDHEN and CDR2 SYDVKM. The CDR3 runs 15 residues. V lost 8 bases to trimming and J lost 7 bases, with 20 bases between them. CDR3 in amino acids: CASRGSRPGLGELFF. CDR3 sequence (DNA): TGTGCCAGCCGCGGGTCTCGACCAGGACTCGGGGAGCTGTTTTTT.

The V call is TRBV10-3, the J call TRBJ1-2; the D is unclear. This CDR3 region has 14 residues. Germline loops: CDR1 ENHRY, CDR2 SYGVKD. V dropped 6 bases and J dropped 5 bases, with 16 bases sitting between them. Here the CDR3 reads CAISGSPAVYGYTF. In DNA, the CDR3 is TGTGCCATCAGCGGGTCCCCGGCGGTGTATGGCTACACCTTC.

CDR3 protein: CAWRADPEHSPLHF. CDR3 coding DNA: TGTGCCTGGAGAGCGGACCCGGAGCATTCACCCCTCCACTTT. V and J are TRBV30 and TRBJ1-6, with D unclear. With 3 bases removed from V and 8 bases from J, the gap between germline ends came to 14 bases. This CDR3 has 14 residues. Germline V gene lookup returns CDR1 GTSNPN and CDR2 SVGIG (reference sequence).

The rearrangement joins TRBV28 to TRBJ2-4; D might be TRBD2 (6 bases). CDR1 and CDR2 (germline): MDHEN, SYDVKM. V was shortened by 3 bases and J by 3 bases, with 12 bases between the two germline ends. The CDR3 is made up of 15 amino acids. CDR3 residues: CASSFVGRGKNIQYF. CDR3 DNA: TGTGCCAGCAGTTTCGTAGGGCGGGGCAAAAACATTCAGTACTTC.

The chain couples TRBV11-2 to TRBJ1-2, with TRBD1 as a possible D gene (6 bases). CDR1 and CDR2 from the germline V gene are SGHAT and FQNNGV. This CDR3 has 14 amino acids. Trimming stripped 5 bases from V and 4 bases from J, with 14 bases between. DNA for the CDR3: TGTGCCAGCAGCCCCGACAGGACATCCTATGGCTACACCTTC. It is translated as CASSPDRTSYGYTF.

The chain has TRBV7-3 and TRBJ1-1; tentative D call: TRBD1 (5 bases). The V end was cut by 2 bases, the J end by 4 bases, with 8 bases between. This CDR3 has 13 residues. In germline, CDR1 is SGHTA, CDR2 FQGTGA. The CDR3 sequence is CASSLLGVTEAFF. DNA for the CDR3: TGTGCCAGCAGCTTATTAGGGGTCACTGAAGCTTTCTTT.

The chain uses TRBV5-1 and TRBJ2-7, with D possibly being TRBD2 (7 bases). V lost 3 bases, J lost 0 bases, and 16 bases lay in between. Germline CDR1 and CDR2: SGHRS and YFSETQ. The CDR3 runs 16 residues. CDR3 coding DNA: TGCGCCAGCAGCTATGCGAGGGGGGGTCTCTCCTACGAGCAGTACTTC. It is translated as CASSYARGGLSYEQYF.

J is TRBJ1-2 and V is TRBV6-2 or TRBV6-3, with D possibly TRBD1 on 6 matching bases. V shed 6 bases and J shed 4 bases, with 18 bases lying between them. CDR3 length: 15 residues. Germline V gives CDR1 MNHEY, CDR2 SVGEGT. The DNA of the CDR3 is TGTGCCAGCAGCCAGACTAAACAGGGCCTCTATGGCTACACCTTC. It specifies CASSQTKQGLYGYTF.

This sequence joins TRBV18 and TRBJ2-1; D gene unclear. The CDR3 runs 15 residues. Deletions cut 4 bases from V and 7 bases from J, with 17 bases between. Germline V gene data show CDR1 as KGHSH and CDR2 as LQKENI. CDR3 DNA: TGTGCCAGCTCACACGCAGACGGAGCTTCGAATGAGCAGTTCTTC. This encodes CASSHADGASNEQFF.

This clone appeared a few times. This chain joins TRBV11-2 and TRBJ2-2; 9 bases map to TRBD1. Germline trimming cut 5 bases from V and 6 bases from J; bases unmatched to any gene: 1. The CDR3 is made up of 13 amino acids. The germline V gene has CDR1 SGHAT and CDR2 FQNNGV. For the CDR3, the DNA is TGTGCCAGCAGCCGACAGGGGGCCGGGGAGCTGTTTTTT. Residues: CASSRQGAGELFF.

The rearrangement links TRBV5-6 to TRBJ2-3, with D tentatively TRBD1 (9 bases). V gave up 0 bases and J gave up 6 bases, with 20 bases separating them. Germline V lookup: CDR1 SGHDT, CDR2 YYEEEE. The CDR3 consists of 17 residues. CDR3 in amino acids: CASSLDGRDRARDTQYF. In DNA, the CDR3 is TGTGCCAGCAGCTTGGACGGGAGGGACAGGGCTAGGGATACGCAGTATTTT.

This clone was counted only a few times. J is TRBJ2-2 and V is TRBV19, with D hard to call. The CDR3 has 15 residues. Trimming took off 3 bases at V and 1 base at J, with 9 bases between the two ends. The germline CDR1 and CDR2 sequences are LNHDA and SQIVND (reference sequence). The CDR3 DNA follows: TGTGCCAGTAGTATCTTAACAAGGAACACCGGGGAGCTGTTTTTT. This codes for CASSILTRNTGELFF.

The chain recombines TRBV28 with TRBJ2-2; 9 positions match TRBD2. The CDR3 totals 15 residues. J lost 5 bases, V lost 5 bases, and 6 bases had no gene match. Germline CDR1 MDHEN, CDR2 SYDVKM. CDR3 residues: CASSPLRGGTGELFF. CDR3 in DNA: TGTGCCAGCAGTCCCCTGCGGGGGGGGACCGGGGAGCTGTTTTTT.

The chain is built from TRBV7-9 and TRBJ1-1; D not certain. The V end was cut by 0 bases, the J end by 7 bases, with 3 bases between. This CDR3 has 11 residues. The germline CDR1 and CDR2 sequences are SEHNR and FQNEAQ (reference sequence). Written as DNA, the CDR3 is TGTGCCAGCAGCTTAGCCAGTGAAGCTTTCTTT. This gives the protein CASSLASEAFF.

V and J are TRBV4-3 and TRBJ1-5; D gene unclear. Trimming left V 3 bases short and J 0 bases short, with 12 bases between. Germline loops: CDR1 LGHNA, CDR2 YSLEER. This CDR3 is built from 16 residues. The CDR3 bases are TGCGCCAGCAGCCATGAGTACTACTATAGCAATCAGCCCCAGCATTTT. This encodes CASSHEYYYSNQPQHF.

This chain connects TRBV11-1 to TRBJ2-7; D is uncertain. Trimming left V 1 base short and J 5 bases short, with 6 bases between. CDR3 length equals 12 residues. Germline CDR1 and CDR2: SGHAT and FQDESV (reference sequence). The CDR3: CASSLDSHEQYF. CDR3 in DNA: TGTGCCAGCAGCTTAGATAGCCACGAGCAGTACTTC. Together with reference TRBV11-1 and TRBJ2-7, the CDR3 gives the full variable domain: EAEVAQSPRYKITEKSQAVAFWCDPISGHATLYWYRQILGQGPELLVQFQDESVVDDSQLPKDRFSAERLKGVDSTLKIQPAELGDSAMYLCASSLDSHEQYFGPGTRLTVT.